Listed below are T cell receptor beta chains from one sample, sequenced in a study of T cell repertoires in cytomegalovirus infection. No antigen has been identified for these receptors. One entry per CDR3 protein results from TCRdb running MiXCR on the reads. The sample includes about 770,000 distinct CDR3 sequences, around 29% of them seen just once. The input for sequencing was cultured CD8+ T cells from PBMCs, taken from culture after CMV antigen stimulation. These receptors were taken from a human donor in good health (CMV status not recorded). Some clones in this sample may be carry-over from other donors' samples. The CDR3 runs from the conserved cysteine through the conserved F or W. A D gene is named only where the DNA matches it firmly. Size is omitted from some rows. Given values are once, few, many or a class for expanded clones.

>few|TRBJ2-4|TRBD2|TRBV6-2/TRBV6-3
CASSYSETSPGQNIQYF
TGTGCCAGCAGTTACTCCGAGACTAGCCCTGGTCAGAACATTCAGTACTTC
>few|TRBJ2-2|NA|TRBV12-5
CASGPGTTNTGELFF
TGTGCTAGTGGTCCCGGGACAACTAACACCGGGGAGCTGTTTTTT
>many|TRBJ1-5|TRBD1|TRBV12-3/TRBV12-4
CASRSPGGGQPQHF
TGTGCCAGCAGATCACCAGGGGGAGGTCAGCCCCAGCATTTT
>many|TRBJ1-1|NA|TRBV12-3/TRBV12-4
CASSLSPGNTEAFF
TGTGCCAGCAGTTTAAGCCCAGGGAACACTGAAGCTTTCTTT
>few|TRBJ1-5|NA|TRBV2
CATLVRSGQPQHF
TGTGCCACTCTGGTCAGATCTGGGCAGCCCCAGCATTTT
>few|TRBJ2-6|NA|TRBV6-2/TRBV6-3
CASGGPGANVLTF
TGTGCCAGCGGGGGGCCTGGGGCCAACGTCCTGACTTTC
>NA|TRBJ2-3|TRBD2|TRBV5-6
CASSLGTSGGPSGDTQYF
TGTGCCAGCAGCCTCGGGACTAGCGGGGGCCCTAGCGGTGATACGCAGTATTTT
>NA|TRBJ2-3|NA|TRBV20-1
CSARDYVTQYF
TGCAGTGCTAGGGACTACGTTACGCAGTATTTT
>many|TRBJ1-5|NA|TRBV7-9
CASSPLGGPSNQPQHF
TGTGCCAGCAGCCCCCTAGGGGGGCCAAGCAATCAGCCCCAGCATTTT
>NA|TRBJ1-3|TRBD1|TRBV12-3/TRBV12-4
CASSNRDRGNTIYF
TGTGCCAGCAGTAACCGGGACAGAGGAAACACCATATATTTT
>NA|TRBJ2-1|NA|TRBV11-2
CASGPWDISYNEQFF
TGTGCCAGCGGCCCTTGGGACATTTCCTACAATGAGCAGTTCTTC
>many|TRBJ1-6|NA|TRBV7-2
CASSSGPLSSPLHF
TGTGCCAGCAGCTCAGGGCCGCTCAGCTCACCCCTCCACTTT
>many|TRBJ2-7|TRBD1|TRBV7-8
CASSFISQGADEQYF
TGTGCCAGCAGCTTCATCTCGCAGGGGGCAGACGAGCAGTACTTC
>many|TRBJ1-2|NA|TRBV12-3/TRBV12-4
CASRQGNYGYTF
TGTGCCAGCAGGCAGGGGAACTATGGCTACACCTTC
>NA|TRBJ2-1|TRBD2|TRBV6-2/TRBV6-3
CASSSSYGGLSNEQFF
TGTGCCAGCAGTTCGTCCTACGGGGGGTTATCGAATGAGCAGTTCTTC
>NA|TRBJ2-7|TRBD1|TRBV10-3
CAISEPGTGGNEQYF
TGTGCCATCAGTGAGCCTGGGACAGGGGGCAACGAGCAGTACTTC
>few|TRBJ1-1|NA|TRBV24-1
CATSDRGANTEAFF
TGTGCCACCAGTGATCGGGGCGCGAACACTGAAGCTTTCTTT
>NA|TRBJ1-1|NA|TRBV7-9
CASSLRRRSDTEAFF
TGTGCCAGCAGCTTAAGGAGACGGTCGGACACTGAAGCTTTCTTT
>few|TRBJ2-2|NA|TRBV29-1
CSGGTANTGELFF
TGCAGCGGCGGGACAGCGAACACCGGGGAGCTGTTTTTT
>few|TRBJ1-1|NA|TRBV9
CASSGGAGLNTEAFF
TGTGCCAGCAGCGGCGGGGCCGGATTGAACACTGAAGCTTTCTTT
>once|TRBJ1-6|NA|TRBV5-6
CASSTRAGNSPLHF
TGTGCCAGCAGCACGAGGGCAGGGAATTCACCCCTCCACTTT
>few|TRBJ2-1|NA|TRBV6-5
CASSYSQWDTGQFF
TGTGCCAGCAGTTACTCCCAGTGGGACACTGGGCAGTTCTTC